This entry lists 18 T cell receptor beta chains sequenced from one sample in a study of shared clonotypes between healthy human individuals. Generated by immunoSEQ multiplex PCR, the TCRdb table keeps only in-frame clones and is missing some. The sample includes a few million clones, about 92% of them seen just once. Sequencing used naive CD4+ T cells sorted from blood. Documented subset: CD45RA+ positively selected. These receptor sequences come from a man aged 18 to 29 in good health.

This clone was observed a single time. V is TRBV30 and J is TRBJ1-2, with 9 bases lining up with TRBD1. In germline, CDR1 is GTSNPN, CDR2 SVGIG (reference sequence). The CDR3 sequence is 14 residues long. After removal of 0 bases from V and 4 bases from J, the junction contained 3 bases not matched to a gene. DNA of the CDR3: TGTGCCTGGAGTGTTTGGGGACAGGGCTATGGCTACACCTTC. It is translated as CAWSVWGQGYGYTF.

This chain connects TRBV19 to TRBJ2-7; the match to TRBD2 covers 10 bases. The CDR3 is 13 amino acids. V was pared by 7 bases and J by 2 bases, with 2 bases of the junction left unmatched. In germline, CDR1 is LNHDA, CDR2 SQIVND (reference sequence). The CDR3 loop reads CASTTSGAYEQYF. Here the CDR3 DNA reads TGTGCCAGTACTACTAGCGGGGCCTACGAGCAGTACTTC.

The chain combines TRBV5-1 with TRBJ2-6; 9 nucleotides line up with TRBD1. CDR1 SGHRS and CDR2 YFSETQ come from the germline V gene. This CDR3 comprises 15 residues. V lost 7 bases to trimming and J lost 1 base; unmatched junction nucleotides: 3. The CDR3, as DNA: TGCGCCAGCGGGACAGGGACGTCTGGGGCCAACGTCCTGACTTTC. As protein: CASGTGTSGANVLTF.

CDR3 in amino acids: CASSYSGVSLSPLHF. The DNA for the CDR3 is TGTGCCAGCAGCTACAGTGGGGTCAGCCTTTCACCCCTCCACTTT. V is TRBV5-5 and J is TRBJ1-6; D is unresolved. V shed 3 bases and J shed 9 bases, with 16 bases lying between them. The CDR3 runs 15 residues. Germline CDR1 reads SGHKS; CDR2 reads YYEKEE (reference sequence).

The chain uses TRBV9 and TRBJ2-7; D unresolved. Trimming cost V 0 bases and J 2 bases, with 12 bases left between them. Germline assignment: CDR1 SGDLS and CDR2 YYNGEE. The length of the CDR3 is 15 residues. CDR3 nucleotide sequence: TGTGCCAGCAGCGTAGACCCGACCTTCCCCTACGAGCAGTACTTC. This encodes CASSVDPTFPYEQYF.

This clone appeared a few times. The chain couples TRBV4-1 to TRBJ2-1; 13 nucleotides match TRBD2. The junction had 5 bases not matched to a gene; V was cut back by 4 bases and J by 8 bases. Germline V gene sequence: CDR1 MGHRA, CDR2 YSYEKL. This CDR3 is built from 15 residues. DNA of the CDR3: TGCGCCAGCAGCCTAGGACTAGCGGGAGTTGATGAGCAGTTCTTC. It specifies CASSLGLAGVDEQFF.

This chain uses TRBV10-1 with TRBJ1-1; a weak D match, TRBD1 (6 bases). This CDR3 has 15 residues. V lost 3 bases and J 5 bases, leaving 16 bases between the germline ends. Germline V gene data show CDR1 as WNHNN and CDR2 as SYGVQD (reference sequence). The CDR3 sequence is CASSDRGRGRTEAFF. CDR3 nucleotides: TGCGCCAGCAGTGACCGGGGCAGGGGTCGAACTGAAGCTTTCTTT.

This sequence joins TRBV7-3 and TRBJ2-3; 12 positions match TRBD2. Germline CDR1 and CDR2: SGHTA and FQGTGA. Trimming took 4 bases from V and 2 from J; bases not matched to a gene: 4. The CDR3 is made up of 16 amino acids. The CDR3 region is CASSSGLAGHTDTQYF. The CDR3 coding sequence is TGTGCCAGCAGCTCAGGACTAGCGGGACACACAGATACGCAGTATTTT.

The chain employs TRBV4-1 and TRBJ1-4, with 9 bases matching TRBD1. This CDR3 has 15 amino acids. Looked up from germline, CDR1 is MGHRA and CDR2 is YSYEKL. The J segment lost 6 bases and the V segment lost 3 bases, leaving 5 bases of the junction unmatched. DNA of the CDR3: TGCGCCAGCAGCCATGCGGGACAGGGTGATGAAAAACTGTTTTTT. Translating gives CASSHAGQGDEKLFF.

This chain uses TRBV27 with TRBJ1-6; D possibly corresponds to TRBD1 (5 bases). Trimming stripped 3 bases from V and 4 bases from J, with 10 bases between. CDR1 is MNHEY and CDR2 is SMNVEV in the germline V gene (reference sequence). This CDR3 spans 15 amino acids. CDR3 DNA sequence: TGTGCCAGCAGTTTCGGGACCCAATATAATTCACCCCTCCACTTT. It specifies CASSFGTQYNSPLHF.

The chain carries TRBV18 and TRBJ1-4, with 9 bases aligning to TRBD1. This CDR3 is built from 18 residues. The trim removed 6 bases at V and 7 bases at J, leaving 18 bases unmatched. Germline-derived CDR1 and CDR2 are KGHSH and LQKENI. Here the CDR3 reads CASSGGQGQIGGSEKLFF. DNA for the CDR3: TGTGCCAGCTCGGGCGGACAGGGGCAAATAGGCGGCAGTGAAAAACTGTTTTTT. The full variable domain, its missing parts supplied by reference TRBV18 and TRBJ1-4, is NAGVMQNPRHLVRRRGQEARLRCSPMKGHSHVYWYRQLPEEGLKFMVYLQKENIIDESGMPKERFSAEFPKEGPSILRIQQVVRGDSAAYFCASSGGQGQIGGSEKLFFGSGTQLSVL.

The rearrangement uses TRBV7-2 and TRBJ1-1, with no clear D. Germline assignment: CDR1 SGHTA and CDR2 FQGNSA. The CDR3 is 12 amino acids. The V end was cut by 2 bases, the J end by 6 bases, with 7 bases between. The CDR3 nucleotides are TGTGCCAGCAGCTTAAATGAGGCTGAAGCTTTCTTT. Translated: CASSLNEAEAFF.

The CDR3 sequence is CASSDLQGARRETQYF. For the CDR3, the DNA is TGTGCCAGCAGCGATTTACAGGGGGCGAGGAGAGAGACCCAGTACTTC. The chain recombines TRBV7-9 with TRBJ2-5; TRBD1 agrees at 9 bases. The V gene's germline CDR1 is SEHNR and CDR2 FQNEAQ (reference sequence). The CDR3 covers 16 residues. Trimming took 5 bases from V and 4 from J; bases not matched to a gene: 11.

The chain joins TRBV19 to TRBJ2-5; 7 positions match TRBD1. The CDR3 covers 13 residues. The germline V gene has CDR1 LNHDA and CDR2 SQIVND (reference sequence). The V and J ends lost 6 bases and 1 base, in that order; junction bases with no gene match: 2. The CDR3 protein is CASRYRGQETQYF. The CDR3 DNA follows: TGTGCCAGTAGGTACAGGGGCCAAGAGACCCAGTACTTC.

The rearrangement joins TRBV6-6 to TRBJ1-6; the match to TRBD1 covers 9 bases. Germline V CDR1 and CDR2: MNHNY, SVGAGI (reference sequence). The CDR3 has 15 amino acids. The J segment lost 7 bases and the V segment lost 10 bases, leaving 11 bases of the junction unmatched. CDR3 loop: CATDRGLDQNSPLHF. The CDR3 nucleotides are TGTGCCACAGACAGGGGGTTGGACCAAAATTCACCCCTCCACTTT.

The table lists this clone with a count of one. The J gene is TRBJ1-5, the V gene TRBV19; 10 bases agree with TRBD1. This CDR3 is 18 amino acids long. Losses at the gene ends were 1 base for V and 0 bases for J; bases not matched to a gene: 6. The germline V gene encodes CDR1 LNHDA and CDR2 SQIVND (reference sequence). Here the CDR3 reads CASSIGRTGGLSNQPQHF. The CDR3, as DNA: TGTGCCAGTAGTATAGGTAGGACAGGGGGTCTTAGCAATCAGCCCCAGCATTTT.

This chain connects TRBV15 to TRBJ2-2; 9 bases map to TRBD2. V lost 0 bases and J lost 4; bases outside the gene matches: 3. CDR1 is LNHNV, CDR2 YYDKDF, per germline (reference sequence). The CDR3 has 16 residues. CDR3 amino acids: CATSRDAGGLTGELFF. The CDR3 nucleotides read TGTGCCACCAGCAGAGATGCGGGAGGGCTCACCGGGGAGCTGTTTTTT.

With respect to this clone: The same CDR3 is also encoded by other DNA sequences in this sample. The rearrangement uses TRBV5-1 and TRBJ2-3; D not resolved. CDR1 is SGHRS, CDR2 YFSETQ, per germline. V dropped 5 bases and J dropped 0 bases, with 10 bases sitting between them. The CDR3 runs 14 residues. The CDR3 loop is CASSLDTSTDTQYF. The CDR3 DNA sequence: TGCGCCAGCAGTCTGGATACGAGCACAGATACGCAGTATTTT.